The 30 T cell receptor beta chains listed next were all sequenced from one sample in a study of neurological immune-mediated disorders. One entry per CDR3 protein results from TCRdb running MiXCR on the 5' RACE reads. The sample contains over 40,000 distinct CDR3 sequences, more than 5% of which appear only once. The sample consisted of CD4+ T cells from blood. The receptors stem from a woman aged 40-49 years in good health.

This clonotype was picked up many times. J is TRBJ1-2 and V is TRBV12-3 or TRBV12-4; 10 bases align to TRBD1. V lost 5 bases and J lost 7; bases outside the gene matches: 7. CDR3 size: 14 residues. CDR3: CASSLDGTGAGYTF. The DNA for the CDR3 is TGTGCCAGCAGTCTCGACGGGACAGGGGCTGGCTACACCTTC.

This clonotype came up many times. The V call is TRBV29-1, the J call TRBJ2-3; 7 nucleotides line up with TRBD2. This CDR3 region has 14 residues. V dropped 5 bases and J dropped 4; count of bases not matched to a gene: 9. Per germline, CDR1 SQVTM and CDR2 ANQGSEA. The CDR3 loop reads CSVLGGRGADTQYF. In DNA, the CDR3 is TGCAGCGTTCTGGGCGGGAGAGGGGCAGATACGCAGTATTTT.

This clonotype was seen many times. The chain links TRBV5-5 to TRBJ2-2, with D possibly TRBD1 on 5 matching bases. V was clipped by 1 base and J by 7 bases, with 11 bases between them. Germline CDR1 reads SGHKS; CDR2 reads YYEKEE (reference sequence). The CDR3 is made up of 14 amino acids. The CDR3 DNA is TGTGCCAGCAGCTTGCAGGGAATGAGCGGGGAGCTGTTTTTT. Protein sequence: CASSLQGMSGELFF.

This clonotype was seen ten or more times. V gene TRBV28 combines with J gene TRBJ1-5; D gene ambiguous. The CDR3 loop spans 14 amino acids. CDR1 is MDHEN and CDR2 is SYDVKM in the germline V gene. V lost 3 bases to trimming and J lost 3 bases, with 9 bases between them. CDR3 DNA sequence: TGTGCCAGCAGTTTTCCCCACCACAATCAGCCCCAGCATTTT. Encoded protein: CASSFPHHNQPQHF.

Ten or more counts support this clonotype. V and J are TRBV10-3 and TRBJ2-3; the D gene is possibly TRBD2 (5 bases). Trimming stripped 8 bases from V and 5 bases from J, with 11 bases between. From germline, CDR1 is ENHRY and CDR2 SYGVKD. CDR3 length: 12 amino acids. The CDR3 DNA follows: TGTGCCATCGGAGTTCGGGGAGATACGCAGTATTTT. Protein: CAIGVRGDTQYF.

There are many counts of this clonotype. The chain employs TRBV7-3 and TRBJ2-3; no definite D call. V gave up 1 base and J gave up 5 bases, with 7 bases separating them. The CDR3 has 13 amino acids. Germline CDR1 SGHTA, CDR2 FQGTGA. CDR3 amino acids: CASSLISEDTQYF. The CDR3 DNA is TGTGCCAGCAGCTTAATAAGTGAAGATACGCAGTATTTT.

This clonotype was seen repeatedly, ten times or more. The chain is built from TRBV15 and TRBJ2-3, with D hard to call. V was shortened by 0 bases and J by 4 bases, with 5 bases between the two germline ends. This CDR3 comprises 13 residues. The germline gives CDR1 LNHNV, CDR2 YYDKDF (reference sequence). Here the CDR3 DNA reads TGTGCCACCAGCAGAGAGCCCTCAGATACGCAGTATTTT. Its translation: CATSREPSDTQYF.

This sequence joins TRBV10-3 and TRBJ2-7; D not resolved. The V end lost 3 bases, the J end lost 2 bases, and 11 bases lay between the germline ends. Germline CDR1 reads ENHRY; CDR2 reads SYGVKD. The CDR3 consists of 14 residues. Here the CDR3 reads CAISEGIRTYEQYF. CDR3 nucleotide sequence: TGTGCCATCAGTGAAGGGATACGGACCTACGAGCAGTACTTC.

Ten or more counts support this clonotype. The V and J genes are TRBV7-9 and TRBJ2-7; maybe TRBD2 (6 bases). The germline gives CDR1 SEHNR, CDR2 FQNEAQ (reference sequence). Deletions cut 5 bases from V and 0 bases from J, with 14 bases between. This CDR3 spans 15 amino acids. CDR3: CASSVGLTSSYEQYF. The CDR3 nucleotides read TGTGCCAGCAGCGTTGGACTAACGAGCTCCTACGAGCAGTACTTC.

By share, this clonotype counts as medium-sized. The rearrangement uses TRBV5-1 and TRBJ2-1; D gene unclear. The CDR3 totals 14 residues. V lost 1 base, J lost 0 bases, and 5 bases lay in between. CDR1 and CDR2 from the germline V gene are SGHRS and YFSETQ. The CDR3 DNA is TGCGCCAGCAGCTTGTCGAGCTCCTACAATGAGCAGTTCTTC. Residues: CASSLSSSYNEQFF.

There are many counts of this clonotype. The chain carries TRBV12-3 or TRBV12-4 and TRBJ2-7, with 8 bases matching TRBD1. CDR3 size: 14 residues. V shed 6 bases and J 3 bases; nucleotides not matched to a gene: 7. The CDR3 reads CASRGAGGGYEQYF. The CDR3 DNA sequence: TGTGCCAGCAGGGGGGCAGGGGGCGGCTACGAGCAGTACTTC.

This clonotype was seen many times. This sequence joins TRBV5-1 and TRBJ2-5; TRBD1 agrees at 7 bases. The CDR3 totals 15 residues. V was pared by 4 bases and J by 4 bases, with 10 bases of the junction left unmatched. CDR1 is SGHRS and CDR2 is YFSETQ in the germline V gene. CDR3 loop: CASSLHGPGGETQYF. The CDR3 DNA reads TGCGCCAGCAGCCTACACGGTCCAGGGGGAGAGACCCAGTACTTC.

This clonotype was counted many times. The V gene is TRBV5-1, the J gene TRBJ2-7, with D possibly TRBD1 on 5 matching bases. V lost 0 bases, J lost 3 bases, and 7 bases lay in between. Per germline, CDR1 SGHRS and CDR2 YFSETQ. This CDR3 contains 13 residues. The CDR3: CASSLEGLYEQYF. The CDR3 DNA follows: TGCGCCAGCAGCTTGGAGGGGCTCTACGAGCAGTACTTC.

This clonotype appeared many times. The rearrangement uses TRBV14 and TRBJ1-1; the D is unclear. Germline loops: CDR1 SGHDN, CDR2 FVKESK. The CDR3 has 12 residues. V lost 8 bases to trimming and J lost 1 base, with 8 bases between them. As DNA, the CDR3 is TGTGCCAGCCCTCGATCGAACACTGAAGCTTTCTTT. Protein sequence: CASPRSNTEAFF.

The sample holds many counts of this clonotype. The chain recombines TRBV29-1 with TRBJ2-5; perhaps D is TRBD1 or TRBD2 (5 bases each). The CDR3 extends over 13 amino acids. Germline V gene data show CDR1 as SQVTM and CDR2 as ANQGSEA. V was trimmed by 7 bases and J by 5 bases, leaving 17 bases between them. In DNA, the CDR3 is TGCAGCGCCGCGCGGCTAGCAGGGGAGACCCAGTACTTC. Protein sequence: CSAARLAGETQYF.

This clonotype was detected ten times or more. The chain employs TRBV5-6 and TRBJ1-1, with D unresolved. Per germline, CDR1 SGHDT and CDR2 YYEEEE. Trimming cost V 2 bases and J 5 bases, with 7 bases left between them. The CDR3 spans 12 residues. The CDR3 nucleotides are TGTGCCAGCAGCTTCCAGATGACTGAAGCTTTCTTT. Translating gives CASSFQMTEAFF.

This clonotype has a count of ten or more. The chain links TRBV27 to TRBJ2-7; 8 bases line up with TRBD2. Looked up from germline, CDR1 is MNHEY and CDR2 is SMNVEV (reference sequence). This CDR3 is built from 14 residues. V shed 5 bases and J 6 bases; nucleotides not matched to a gene: 9. The CDR3 DNA sequence: TGTGCCAGCAGTCCCCAGACTAGCGCCGCCGAGCAGTACTTC. Its translation is CASSPQTSAAEQYF.

There are many counts of this clonotype. The rearrangement uses TRBV12-3 or TRBV12-4 and TRBJ1-6; tentative D call: TRBD1 (5 bases). The V end lost 6 bases, the J end lost 8 bases, and 23 bases lay between the germline ends. CDR3 length: 17 amino acids. This chain's CDR3 is CASSLSGAGLWDSPLHF. The CDR3 DNA sequence: TGTGCCAGCAGCCTAAGCGGGGCGGGACTATGGGATTCACCCCTCCACTTT.

This clonotype was observed at least ten times. This chain connects TRBV20-1 to TRBJ2-3, with TRBD1 matching 7 bases. The CDR3 contains 14 residues. The germline CDR1 and CDR2 sequences are DFQATT and SNEGSKA (reference sequence). The V segment lost 4 bases and the J segment 1 base; nucleotides outside the gene matches: 5. Here the CDR3 reads CSAKQGQRTDTQYF. CDR3 bases: TGCAGTGCTAAGCAGGGACAGCGCACAGATACGCAGTATTTT.

The table lists this clonotype with many counts. This chain joins TRBV3-1 and TRBJ2-6; perhaps TRBD2 as D (5 bases). The CDR3 has 18 residues. Germline values: CDR1 LGHDT, CDR2 YNNKEL (reference sequence). V was cut by 2 bases and J by 4 bases, with 18 bases left in between. CDR3 protein: CASSQSGQPRSGANVLTF. For the CDR3, the DNA is TGTGCCAGCAGCCAAAGCGGCCAGCCTAGGTCCGGGGCCAACGTCCTGACTTTC.

This clonotype has a handful of counts. The V gene is TRBV6-6, the J gene TRBJ1-5, with D uncertain. Germline CDR1 is MNHNY and CDR2 is SVGAGI (reference sequence). The V end lost 5 bases, the J end lost 0 bases, and 11 bases lay between the germline ends. The CDR3 runs 15 residues. CDR3 amino acids: CASSLYKDSNQPQHF. The CDR3 nucleotides read TGTGCCAGCAGTCTCTACAAGGATAGCAATCAGCCCCAGCATTTT.

This clonotype was counted ten times or more. The chain has TRBV27 and TRBJ2-7, with 8 bases fitting TRBD2. Germline CDR1 and CDR2: MNHEY and SMNVEV (reference sequence). The length of the CDR3 is 14 residues. V lost 6 bases, J lost 5 bases, and 9 bases stayed unmatched. The CDR3 DNA sequence: TGTGCCAGCAGAGAGACGGGAGGGAGGAACGAGCAGTACTTC. Its translation: CASRETGGRNEQYF.

This clonotype showed up many times. A junction end diverges from the germline sequence, so it may reflect a read error. In nucleotides, the CDR3 is TGTGCCAGCAGCTTAGGCCCGTCCTGCGAGCAGTACTTC. Translation: CASSLGPSCEQYF. The chain links TRBV7-9 to TRBJ2-7, with D unclear. Germline loops: CDR1 SEHNR, CDR2 FQNEAQ (reference sequence). The CDR3 totals 13 residues.

This clonotype was seen ten or more times. J is TRBJ1-2 and V is TRBV14; 7 nucleotides align to TRBD1. The ends lost 4 bases at V and 0 bases at J; junction bases unmatched: 5. CDR1 is SGHDN, CDR2 FVKESK, per germline. This CDR3 region has 15 residues. The CDR3 sequence: CASSLLGQTNYGYTF. In DNA, the CDR3 is TGTGCCAGCAGCCTCTTGGGACAGACTAACTATGGCTACACCTTC.

This clonotype has a count of ten or more. The CDR3 loop is CASSPGTADPYEQYF. CDR3 nucleotide sequence: TGTGCCAGCAGCCCCGGGACAGCGGACCCCTACGAGCAGTACTTC. The chain uses TRBV9 and TRBJ2-7; 7 bases match TRBD1. CDR1 and CDR2 from the germline V gene are SGDLS and YYNGEE. The CDR3 spans 15 residues. J lost 2 bases, V lost 4 bases, and 9 bases had no gene match. Combining the CDR3 with reference TRBV9 and TRBJ2-7 gives the whole variable domain DSGVTQTPKHLITATGQRVTLRCSPRSGDLSVYWYQQSLDQGLQFLIQYYNGEERAKGNILERFSAQQFPDLHSELNLSSLELGDSALYFCASSPGTADPYEQYFGPGTRLTVT.

This clonotype was picked up many times. This chain links TRBV9 with TRBJ2-7, with 7 bases lining up with TRBD2. The length of the CDR3 is 14 residues. Germline CDR1 reads SGDLS; CDR2 reads YYNGEE. V gave up 2 bases and J gave up 3 bases; unmatched junction bases: 5. The CDR3, as DNA: TGTGCCAGCAGCGTGGACGGGAGGATCTACGAGCAGTACTTC. Translating gives CASSVDGRIYEQYF.

There are many counts of this clonotype. The genes are TRBV29-1 and TRBJ1-1; D perhaps matches TRBD1 (6 bases). Germline V CDR1 and CDR2: SQVTM, ANQGSEA. The CDR3 is 13 amino acids. With 7 bases removed from V and 1 base from J, the gap between germline ends came to 13 bases. The chain's CDR3 is CSDTRGGNTEAFF. The CDR3 DNA sequence: TGCAGCGACACCCGAGGGGGGAACACTGAAGCTTTCTTT.

About this clonotype: This may be a read error: a much more frequent sequence differs by one nucleotide. The chain combines TRBV6-5 with TRBJ2-1; 8 positions match TRBD2. Germline CDR1 is MNHEY and CDR2 is SVGAGI. The CDR3 is made up of 16 amino acids. The CDR3 sequence is CVSSRDLAGRGNEQFF. Written as DNA, the CDR3 is TGTGTCAGCAGCCGAGATTTAGCGGGGAGAGGCAATGAGCAGTTCTTC.

Ten or more counts support this clonotype. This rearrangement joins TRBV20-1 to TRBJ2-7; tentatively, D is TRBD1 or TRBD2 (6 bases each). The ends were cut back, 0 bases at V and 7 bases at J, with 19 bases in the middle. Germline values: CDR1 DFQATT, CDR2 SNEGSKA (reference sequence). The CDR3 has 15 amino acids. The CDR3 is CSARDQTGGHKEQYF. In DNA form, the CDR3 reads TGCAGTGCTAGAGACCAGACAGGAGGGCACAAGGAGCAGTACTTC.

This clonotype was observed at least ten times. The V and J genes are TRBV5-1 and TRBJ2-2, with D unresolved. The V gene lost 0 bases and the J gene lost 0 bases, with 3 bases spanning the gap. Looked up from germline, CDR1 is SGHRS and CDR2 is YFSETQ. This CDR3 contains 14 residues. The CDR3 protein is CASSLGPNTGELFF. The CDR3, as DNA: TGCGCCAGCAGCTTGGGACCGAACACCGGGGAGCTGTTTTTT.